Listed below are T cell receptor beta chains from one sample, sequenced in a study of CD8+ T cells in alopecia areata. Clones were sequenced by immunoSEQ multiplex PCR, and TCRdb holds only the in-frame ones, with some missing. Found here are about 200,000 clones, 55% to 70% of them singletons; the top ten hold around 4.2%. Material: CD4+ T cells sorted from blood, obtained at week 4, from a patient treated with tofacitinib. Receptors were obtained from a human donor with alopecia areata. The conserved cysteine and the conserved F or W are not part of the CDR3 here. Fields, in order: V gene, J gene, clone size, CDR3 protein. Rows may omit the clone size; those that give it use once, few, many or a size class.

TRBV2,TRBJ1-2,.,ASSENYGYT
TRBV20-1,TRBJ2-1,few,SGQGNEQF
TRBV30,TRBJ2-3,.,AWSVWRDTQY
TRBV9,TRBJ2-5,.,ASSPPVVAGGKETQY
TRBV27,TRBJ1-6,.,ASGSGGRSPLH
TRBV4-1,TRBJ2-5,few,ASSHRSGGGETQY
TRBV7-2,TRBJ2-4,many,ASSVPGQFIQY
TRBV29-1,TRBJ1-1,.,SVEAGIDTEAF
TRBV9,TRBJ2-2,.,ASSVEVRANTGELF
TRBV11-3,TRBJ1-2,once,ASSDGPGGYGYT
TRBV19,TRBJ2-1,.,ASSRGVSYNEQF
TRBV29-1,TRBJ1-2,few,SVEGVAASLRGYT
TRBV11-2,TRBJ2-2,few,ASSPGAGAATGELF
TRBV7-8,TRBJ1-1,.,ASSSWDRETEAF
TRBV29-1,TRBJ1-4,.,SVLTDPLDGKLF
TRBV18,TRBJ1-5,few,ASSLQPDSNQPQH
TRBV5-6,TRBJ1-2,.,ASSSSSYGYT
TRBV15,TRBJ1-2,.,ATSRDGQGSGT
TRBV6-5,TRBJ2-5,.,ASSPWTSKETQY
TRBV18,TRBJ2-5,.,ASSQDREETQY
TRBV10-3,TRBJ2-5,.,ATQPGGLETQY
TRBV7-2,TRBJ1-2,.,ASSLTVSNYGYT
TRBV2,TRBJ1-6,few,ARGALGTGSNSPLH
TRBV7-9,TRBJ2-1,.,ASSLWTGGKNEQF
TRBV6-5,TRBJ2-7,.,ASSRDRGSYEQY
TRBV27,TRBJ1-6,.,ASSLDRVGISPLH